This is a list of T cell receptor beta chains from one sample in a study of blood T cell repertoires in COVID-19. Libraries were prepared by immunoSEQ multiplex PCR; TCRdb keeps only in-frame clonotypes and omits some of them. The sample includes 210,000 or so clones, over 75% of them seen just once. The sample comprised PBMCs or T cells enriched from blood (not recorded which). The receptors stem from a woman aged 25 to 39 who had been exposed to COVID-19. CDR3s include the opening cysteine and the closing phenylalanine or tryptophan. The D gene is left open where the match is weak. Clone size is given for some rows only: seen once, a few or many times, or a class if the clone is expanded.

V gene	clone size	D gene	J gene	CDR3 protein	CDR3 DNA
TRBV27	-	-	TRBJ1-2	CASSLTGTILGANYGYTF	TGTGCCAGCAGTCTCACCGGGACAATATTAGGAGCTAACTATGGCTACACCTTC
TRBV29-1	-	TRBD1	TRBJ1-5	CSVGTGDQPQHF	TGCAGCGTTGGGACAGGCGATCAGCCCCAGCATTTT
TRBV30	-	TRBD1	TRBJ1-5	CAWSRDSQNQPQHF	TGTGCCTGGAGCCGGGACAGCCAGAATCAGCCCCAGCATTTT
TRBV30	-	-	TRBJ1-2	CAWKRQFSNYGYTF	TGTGCCTGGAAAAGACAGTTTTCTAACTATGGCTACACCTTC
TRBV11-2	-	TRBD2	TRBJ2-1	CASSLGASGYNEQFF	TGTGCCAGCAGCTTAGGTGCTAGCGGTTACAATGAGCAGTTCTTC
TRBV19	once	-	TRBJ2-1	CASSISDNEQFF	TGTGCCAGTAGTATTAGTGACAATGAGCAGTTCTTC
TRBV11-2	-	TRBD1	TRBJ1-4	CASSSLQGAVNEKLFF	TGTGCCAGCAGCTCACTACAGGGGGCCGTAAATGAAAAACTGTTTTTT
TRBV7-8	-	-	TRBJ1-5	CASSSGTRGSNQPQHF	TGTGCCAGCAGCTCCGGGACACGAGGCAGCAATCAGCCCCAGCATTTT
TRBV9	-	TRBD2	TRBJ2-1	CASSVVGLAESGDNEQFF	TGTGCCAGCAGCGTAGTTGGGCTAGCGGAGAGCGGCGACAATGAGCAGTTCTTC
TRBV5-1	-	TRBD1	TRBJ1-2	CASSSTGGEVSYTF	TGCGCCAGCAGCTCGACAGGGGGAGAAGTGAGCTACACCTTC
TRBV12-5	few	-	TRBJ2-3	CASGLGARGDTQYF	TGTGCTAGTGGTTTAGGTGCCCGGGGAGATACGCAGTATTTT
TRBV14	once	-	TRBJ2-3	CASSQDYSTDTQYF	TGTGCCAGCAGCCAGGACTACTCCACAGATACGCAGTATTTT
TRBV5-4	-	-	TRBJ1-2	CASSLMRSDYGYTF	TGTGCCAGCAGCTTGATGAGGTCGGACTATGGCTACACCTTC
TRBV19	few	-	TRBJ1-4	CASKVWGEGNEKLFF	TGTGCCAGTAAGGTCTGGGGGGAAGGTAATGAAAAACTGTTTTTT
TRBV6-5	-	-	TRBJ1-6	CASSPGFSPLHF	TGTGCCAGCAGTCCAGGTTTTTCACCCCTCCACTTT
TRBV28	-	-	TRBJ1-5	CASMGLPGRQPQHF	TGTGCCTCAATGGGGTTGCCAGGGCGTCAGCCCCAGCATTTT
TRBV6-6	-	TRBD2	TRBJ2-1	CASSRGTSVLNEQFF	TGTGCCAGCTCGAGGGGGACTAGCGTACTTAATGAGCAGTTCTTC
TRBV9	-	-	TRBJ1-5	CASSVRWDNSNQPQHF	TGTGCCAGCAGCGTACGCTGGGACAATAGCAATCAGCCCCAGCATTTT
TRBV9	-	TRBD1	TRBJ1-2	CASSVGQFQYGYTF	TGTGCCAGCAGCGTGGGACAGTTTCAATATGGCTACACCTTC
TRBV19	-	-	TRBJ2-6	CASSIDGPRTFSGANVLTF	TGTGCCAGTAGTATAGATGGCCCCAGAACCTTCTCTGGGGCCAACGTCCTGACTTTC
TRBV20-1	-	TRBD2	TRBJ2-1	CSASSGGSGNEQFF	TGCAGTGCTAGTAGTGGCGGGAGTGGGAATGAGCAGTTCTTC
TRBV6-5	-	TRBD2	TRBJ2-1	CASSYGGVSYNEQFF	TGTGCCAGCAGTTACGGGGGGGTATCCTACAATGAGCAGTTCTTC
TRBV11-2	-	TRBD1	TRBJ1-4	CASSLGTGSGEKLFF	TGTGCCAGCAGCTTAGGGACAGGGAGCGGTGAAAAACTGTTTTTT
TRBV14	-	TRBD2	TRBJ2-1	CASSQAWEREGLNEQFF	TGTGCCAGCAGCCAAGCTTGGGAGCGGGAGGGCCTGAATGAGCAGTTCTTC
TRBV27	-	TRBD2	TRBJ2-5	CASSSPDSGGETQYF	TGTGCCAGCAGTTCCCCCGACAGCGGGGGAGAGACCCAGTACTTC
TRBV30	-	-	TRBJ1-6	CAWSWTGGPLHF	TGTGCCTGGAGTTGGACCGGGGGACCCCTCCACTTT
TRBV11-1	-	-	TRBJ1-1	CASSLEGRGTEAFF	TGTGCCAGCAGCTTAGAAGGGAGGGGCACTGAAGCTTTCTTT
TRBV4-2	-	-	TRBJ2-7	CASSQGGVEQYF	TGTGCCAGCAGCCAAGGGGGAGTCGAGCAGTACTTC
TRBV28	once	-	TRBJ2-7	CASKRQIPYEQYF	TGTGCCAGCAAAAGACAGATTCCCTACGAGCAGTACTTC
TRBV11-2	-	TRBD1	TRBJ1-2	CASSSHIDRGKGYTF	TGTGCCAGCAGCTCCCACATCGACAGGGGGAAAGGCTACACCTTC
TRBV12-3/TRBV12-4	-	TRBD1	TRBJ2-2	CAINRGAGELFF	TGTGCCATCAACAGGGGCGCCGGGGAGCTGTTTTTT
TRBV4-2	-	-	TRBJ2-2	CASSQVGQNTGELFF	TGTGCCAGCAGCCAAGTAGGACAGAACACCGGGGAGCTGTTTTTT
TRBV6-2/TRBV6-3	-	-	TRBJ1-5	CASSYYGDQPQHF	TGTGCCAGCAGTTACTATGGAGATCAGCCCCAGCATTTT
TRBV11-1	-	-	TRBJ2-7	CASSLDRGYEQYF	TGTGCCAGCAGCTTAGATAGGGGCTACGAGCAGTACTTC
TRBV5-1	-	-	TRBJ1-6	CASSLALGSNNSPLHF	TGCGCCAGCAGCTTGGCCTTAGGGAGTAATAATTCACCCCTCCACTTT